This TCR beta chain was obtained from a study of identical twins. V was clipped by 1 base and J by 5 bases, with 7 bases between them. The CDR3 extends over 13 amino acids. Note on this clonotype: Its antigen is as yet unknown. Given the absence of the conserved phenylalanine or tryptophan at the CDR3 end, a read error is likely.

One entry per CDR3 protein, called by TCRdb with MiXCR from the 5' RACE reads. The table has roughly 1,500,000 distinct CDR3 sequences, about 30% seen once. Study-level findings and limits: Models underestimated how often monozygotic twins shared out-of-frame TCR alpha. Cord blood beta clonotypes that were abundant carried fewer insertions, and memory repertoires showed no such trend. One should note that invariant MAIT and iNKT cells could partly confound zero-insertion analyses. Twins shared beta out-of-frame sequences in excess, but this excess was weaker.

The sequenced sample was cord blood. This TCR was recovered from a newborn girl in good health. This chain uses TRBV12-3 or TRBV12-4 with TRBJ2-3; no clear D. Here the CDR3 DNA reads TGTGCCAGCAGTTTAGTTGCAGGAGATACGCAGTATTCT. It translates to CASSLVAGDTQYS.